The next 18 T cell receptor beta chains were all read from a single sample in a study of human T cells and chemical hapten exposure. Sample time point: pre-sensitization, week 0. Treatment given: therapeutic diphenylcyclopropenone sensitization with weekly scalp DPC. TCRdb reprocessed the RACE reads with MiXCR, giving one entry per CDR3 protein. This repertoire shows around 330,000 distinct CDR3 sequences, over 5% found once; its top ten account for more than 8%. Source: whole blood, taken in connection with sensitization to the hapten diphenylcyclopropenone (DPC). These receptors came from a woman under 30 with alopecia areata. Some clones in this sample may be carry-over from other donors' samples.

This clonotype has ten or more counts. The rearrangement links TRBV25-1 to TRBJ1-2, with TRBD1 identical over 11 bases. There are 14 residues in the CDR3. J lost 4 bases, V lost 6 bases, and 4 bases had no gene match. Germline V gives CDR1 MGHDK, CDR2 SYGVNS. CDR3 nucleotides: TGTGCCAGCAGGAGGGGGACAGGGGGCTATGGCTACACCTTC. This gives the protein CASRRGTGGYGYTF.

This clonotype was counted between two and nine times. The rearrangement uses TRBV7-9 and TRBJ1-1; 10 nucleotides line up with TRBD1. Trimming removed 5 bases from V and 1 base from J; junction bases left unmatched: 4. Looked up from germline, CDR1 is SEHNR and CDR2 is FQNEAQ (reference sequence). CDR3 size: 15 residues. This CDR3 is CASSHGQGENTEAFF. CDR3 DNA sequence: TGTGCCAGCAGCCACGGACAGGGGGAGAACACTGAAGCTTTCTTT.

The V gene is TRBV12-3 or TRBV12-4, the J gene TRBJ1-5; D is possibly TRBD1 (6 bases). The CDR3 has 14 residues. Trimming removed 4 bases from V and 2 bases from J, with 9 bases in between. The CDR3 reads CASSSGEGNQPQHF. The CDR3 coding sequence is TGTGCCAGCAGTTCAGGGGAAGGCAATCAGCCCCAGCATTTT.

In this sample, this clonotype turned up a few times. The J gene is TRBJ2-4, the V gene TRBV13, with TRBD2 as a possible D gene (5 bases). Germline CDR1 is PRHDT and CDR2 is FYEKMQ (reference sequence). V was cut by 5 bases and J by 0 bases, with 20 bases left in between. The CDR3 length is 18 residues. The CDR3 DNA sequence: TGTGCCAGCAGCCGCCCCTCTGAGCGGAATTTAGCCAAAAACATTCAGTACTTC. It yields the protein CASSRPSERNLAKNIQYF.

This chain links TRBV11-2 with TRBJ2-5; 8 bases are a match to TRBD2. The CDR3 runs to 16 residues. Germline-derived CDR1 and CDR2 are SGHAT and FQNNGV. J was trimmed by 7 bases and V by 3 bases; bases with no gene match: 13. CDR3 sequence: CASSLQPGGALGTQYF. As DNA, the CDR3 is TGTGCCAGCAGCTTGCAGCCCGGGGGGGCCTTGGGGACCCAGTACTTC.

The genes are TRBV6-5 and TRBJ2-3; the D is unclear. This CDR3 spans 12 amino acids. The V gene lost 8 bases and the J gene lost 2 bases, with 8 bases spanning the gap. Germline-derived CDR1 and CDR2 are MNHEY and SVGAGI. CDR3 nucleotide sequence: TGTGCCAGCGGCAGAGACACAGATACGCAGTATTTT. It translates to CASGRDTDTQYF.

This chain links TRBV6-2 or TRBV6-3 with TRBJ1-1; TRBD1 might be the D (6 bases). Trimming removed 8 bases from V and 0 bases from J, with 16 bases in between. The CDR3 has 15 residues. Germline CDR1 MNHEY, CDR2 SVGEGT. The CDR3 nucleotides are TGTGCCAGCGTAGGCAGGGGCATCGTGAACACTGAAGCTTTCTTT. It is translated as CASVGRGIVNTEAFF.

This clonotype occurred many times. V gene TRBV28 combines with J gene TRBJ1-1; 8 nucleotides line up with TRBD1. After removal of 4 bases from V and 8 bases from J, the junction contained 3 bases not matched to a gene. The length of the CDR3 is 12 residues. Per germline, CDR1 MDHEN and CDR2 SYDVKM. In DNA form, the CDR3 reads TGTGCCAGCAGTTCCCAGGGGGCCGAAGCTTTCTTT. Its translation is CASSSQGAEAFF.

Written as DNA, the CDR3 is TGTGCCAGCAGTTTATTAGGGACAGGGGTTGCAGATACGCAGTATTTT. This translates into CASSLLGTGVADTQYF. The gene calls are TRBV27 and TRBJ2-3; TRBD1 matches 10 bases. The V gene end was trimmed by 1 base and the J gene end by 4 bases; junction bases not matched to a gene: 5. Germline V gene lookup returns CDR1 MNHEY and CDR2 SMNVEV (reference sequence). This CDR3 has 16 amino acids.

This clonotype appeared many times. The V call is TRBV6-5, the J call TRBJ2-6; D could derive from TRBD1 or TRBD2 (5 bases each). CDR1 and CDR2 from the germline V gene are MNHEY and SVGAGI. The CDR3 totals 17 residues. V gave up 7 bases and J gave up 4 bases, with 20 bases separating them. The CDR3 bases are TGTGCCAGCACCGAGGGGACCCACCTGAGGGGGGCCAACGTCCTGACTTTC. The encoded protein is CASTEGTHLRGANVLTF.

This clonotype occurred a few times. The V and J genes are TRBV7-4 and TRBJ2-3; the D is unclear. The CDR3 loop spans 15 amino acids. The germline V and J ends were trimmed by 6 bases and 3 bases, with 16 bases remaining between them. Germline V gives CDR1 SGHVT, CDR2 SQSDAQ. CDR3 coding DNA: TGTGCCAGCAGGTCAATGGACCTGGCAACAGATACGCAGTATTTT. The encoded protein is CASRSMDLATDTQYF.

The genes are TRBV28 and TRBJ1-4; TRBD1 might be the D (6 bases). In germline, CDR1 is MDHEN, CDR2 SYDVKM. The CDR3 runs 15 residues. The V gene lost 3 bases and the J gene lost 2 bases, with 10 bases spanning the gap. The CDR3 protein is CASSLSQGTNEKLFF. CDR3 coding DNA: TGTGCCAGCAGTTTGAGTCAGGGGACTAATGAAAAACTGTTTTTT. The full variable domain, its missing parts supplied by reference TRBV28 and TRBJ1-4, is DVKVTQSSRYLVKRTGEKVFLECVQDMDHENMFWYRQDPGLGLRLIYFSYDVKMKEKGDIPEGYSVSREKKERFSLILESASTNQTSMYLCASSLSQGTNEKLFFGSGTQLSVL.

The V call is TRBV11-2, the J call TRBJ1-1; the D gene is possibly TRBD1 (6 bases). Looked up from germline, CDR1 is SGHAT and CDR2 is FQNNGV. This CDR3 has 13 residues. Trimming pared 3 bases from V and 4 bases from J, leaving 9 bases between. The CDR3 bases are TGTGCCAGCAGCTTCGACAGGACCACTGAAGCTTTCTTT. It yields the protein CASSFDRTTEAFF.

V is TRBV6-6 and J is TRBJ2-2; 10 bases are shared with TRBD1. The CDR3 is 15 residues long. Trimming at V came to 6 bases and at J to 6 bases, leaving 7 bases not matched to a gene. The germline CDR1 and CDR2 sequences are MNHNY and SVGAGI (reference sequence). DNA of the CDR3: TGTGCCAGCAGGGGACAGGGGTCCTCCCCCGGGGAGCTGTTTTTT. Translated, it gives CASRGQGSSPGELFF.

This clonotype was counted ten times or more. CDR3 DNA sequence: TGTGCCAGCAGTTCACAGGGCTGGTATGGCTACACCTTC. Residues: CASSSQGWYGYTF. The genes are TRBV6-2 or TRBV6-3 and TRBJ1-2, with a tentative D call TRBD1 (6 bases). Germline V gene lookup returns CDR1 MNHEY and CDR2 SVGEGT. Trimming shortened V by 4 bases and J by 5 bases, and 11 bases separated the two germline ends. CDR3 length equals 13 residues.

There are many counts of this clonotype. V is TRBV7-2 and J is TRBJ2-6, with TRBD1 matching 8 bases. Germline CDR1 SGHTA, CDR2 FQGNSA. The V gene end was trimmed by 4 bases and the J gene end by 1 base; junction bases not matched to a gene: 9. The CDR3 runs to 18 residues. CDR3 sequence reads: CASSSPRQGLSGANVLTF. The DNA for the CDR3 is TGTGCCAGCAGCTCGCCGAGACAGGGGTTGTCTGGGGCCAACGTCCTGACTTTC.

This clonotype has only a few counts. The V call is TRBV11-2, the J call TRBJ1-4, with 9 bases fitting TRBD1. The CDR3 sequence is 16 residues long. V lost 1 base to trimming and J lost 8 bases; unmatched junction nucleotides: 8. Germline lookup yields CDR1 SGHAT and CDR2 FQNNGV. DNA for the CDR3: TGTGCCAGCAGCTTAGGTTGGACAGGGGTGTACGAAAAACTGTTTTTT. This gives the protein CASSLGWTGVYEKLFF.

The genes are TRBV7-2 and TRBJ2-7, with D unclear. Per the germline V gene, CDR1 is SGHTA and CDR2 is FQGNSA. Trimming stripped 3 bases from V and 1 base from J, with 13 bases between. CDR3 length: 15 amino acids. For the CDR3, the DNA is TGTGCCAGCAGCTTTCCTGGGCGGTTTTCCTACGAGCAGTACTTC. This encodes CASSFPGRFSYEQYF.